The entry below gives a single T cell receptor (beta chain) sequence along with its context. This sample stems from a study of CD8+CD57+ T cells in acquired aplastic anemia. For the study at large: CD4+ and CD8+ cells, once sorted, gave DNA averaging about 3 ug.

Profiling that covered TCR beta VDJ and CDR3 relied on genomic DNA as its template. Each CDR3 protein gets one entry after TCRdb re-called the reads with MiXCR. The sample records fewer than 80,000 distinct CDR3 sequences, roughly two thirds being singletons. Germline-derived CDR1 and CDR2 are LNHNV and YYDKDF (reference sequence). CDR3 size: 17 residues. V lost 3 bases, J lost 0 bases, and 14 bases lay in between. The patients chosen for sequencing had shown expansion of CD8+CD57+ cells (detected by flow cytometry). What was sequenced was sorted CD4+, CD8+, or CD8+CD57+ T cells (not recorded which) from PBMCs. This clonotype was obtained from a human donor with aplastic anemia. This sequence joins TRBV15 and TRBJ1-4; D gene unclear. The DNA of the CDR3 is TGTGCCACCAGCAGGGGCCCTTGGTTCGCAACTAATGAAAAACTGTTTTTT. Encoded protein: CATSRGPWFATNEKLFF.